This passage covers 14 T cell receptor beta chains from one sample sequenced in a study of blood T cell repertoires in COVID-19. The assay was immunoSEQ multiplex PCR, and TCRdb's table has in-frame clones only and misses some. The data contain fewer than 200,000 clones, over 75% of them singletons. The sequenced sample consisted of peripheral blood. The receptors here all came from a man aged 55 to 70 who had recovered from COVID-19.

The chain recombines TRBV5-1 with TRBJ2-3; 7 positions agree with TRBD2. The J segment lost 5 bases and the V segment lost 4 bases, leaving 4 bases of the junction unmatched. Germline CDR1 reads SGHRS; CDR2 reads YFSETQ. This CDR3 comprises 13 residues. CDR3 DNA sequence: TGCGCCAGCAGCCCGATAGCGGGAGATACGCAGTATTTT. Protein product: CASSPIAGDTQYF.

The chain joins TRBV9 to TRBJ2-3; possibly TRBD2 for D (6 bases). The CDR3 runs 18 residues. The germline V gene has CDR1 SGDLS and CDR2 YYNGEE. V was pared by 0 bases and J by 9 bases, with 26 bases between. CDR3 sequence: CASSVGSTPGTPRYTQYF. CDR3 sequence (DNA): TGTGCCAGCAGCGTAGGGTCGACTCCCGGGACTCCACGGTACACGCAGTATTTT.

V and J are TRBV6-5 and TRBJ2-3; 16 bases match TRBD2. This CDR3 contains 16 residues. Trimming removed 4 bases from V and 6 bases from J; junction bases left unmatched: 4. CDR1 and CDR2 from the germline V gene are MNHEY and SVGAGI. The CDR3 reads CASSLGLAGGPDTQYF. The CDR3 coding sequence is TGTGCCAGCAGTTTGGGACTAGCGGGGGGGCCCGATACGCAGTATTTT.

This sequence joins TRBV29-1 and TRBJ1-2; TRBD1 aligns across 7 bases. The V and J ends lost 5 bases and 7 bases, in that order; junction bases with no gene match: 16. Germline V gene data show CDR1 as SQVTM and CDR2 as ANQGSEA. This CDR3 has 15 amino acids. The CDR3: CSVRQGEGYYVGYTF. The CDR3 DNA is TGCAGCGTTCGACAGGGTGAGGGGTACTATGTTGGCTACACCTTC.

The chain has TRBV18 and TRBJ1-1; the D gene is possibly TRBD1 (5 bases). The germline V and J ends were trimmed by 4 bases and 10 bases, with 19 bases remaining between them. CDR1 is KGHSH, CDR2 LQKENI, per germline. The length of the CDR3 is 14 residues. The CDR3 here is CASSQDSGRDGAFF. CDR3 bases: TGTGCCAGCTCACAGGATTCTGGGCGGGACGGAGCTTTCTTT.

V is TRBV5-4 and J is TRBJ1-2, with a possible D match to TRBD1 (5 bases). V gave up 3 bases and J gave up 3 bases, with 9 bases separating them. The CDR3 extends over 13 amino acids. Germline CDR1 SGHNT, CDR2 YYREEE (reference sequence). The CDR3 region is CASSSRVDYGYTF. CDR3 sequence (DNA): TGTGCCAGCAGCTCCAGGGTTGACTATGGCTACACCTTC.

The genes are TRBV15 and TRBJ2-7; 12 bases fit TRBD1. The CDR3 sequence is 16 residues long. Looked up from germline, CDR1 is LNHNV and CDR2 is YYDKDF (reference sequence). The V gene end was trimmed by 1 base and the J gene end by 9 bases; junction bases not matched to a gene: 10. In DNA, the CDR3 is TGTGCCACCAGCAGAGGAGAAGGGACAGGGGGCGTCGGGCAGTACTTC. Residues: CATSRGEGTGGVGQYF.

V and J are TRBV6-5 and TRBJ1-4; 7 bases align to TRBD1. Germline V gene lookup returns CDR1 MNHEY and CDR2 SVGAGI. The CDR3 contains 14 residues. The V gene end was trimmed by 6 bases and the J gene end by 5 bases; junction bases not matched to a gene: 6. CDR3 residues: CASRRGTDNEKLFF. The CDR3, as DNA: TGTGCCAGCAGGAGGGGGACAGACAATGAAAAACTGTTTTTT.

The V and J genes are TRBV7-3 and TRBJ2-1, with D uncertain. V was trimmed by 5 bases and J by 4 bases, leaving 21 bases between them. The CDR3 has 17 residues. Germline loops: CDR1 SGHTA, CDR2 FQGTGA. The CDR3 here is CASSRPAPSSPYNEQFF. The CDR3, as DNA: TGTGCCAGCAGCCGACCAGCCCCCTCTAGTCCGTACAATGAGCAGTTCTTC. Drawing the rest from reference TRBV7-3 and TRBJ2-1, the complete variable domain is GAGVSQTPSNKVTEKGKYVELRCDPISGHTALYWYRQSLGQGPEFLIYFQGTGAADDSGLPNDRFFAVRPEGSVSTLKIQRTERGDSAVYLCASSRPAPSSPYNEQFFGPGTRLTVL.

The rearrangement links TRBV6-5 to TRBJ2-1; D may be TRBD2 (5 bases). The germline V gene has CDR1 MNHEY and CDR2 SVGAGI. The CDR3 is made up of 15 amino acids. V dropped 5 bases and J dropped 0 bases, with 11 bases sitting between them. The CDR3 loop reads CASSIGVISYNEQFF. In nucleotides, the CDR3 is TGTGCCAGCAGTATCGGGGTGATCTCCTACAATGAGCAGTTCTTC.

This clone came up once. The chain joins TRBV29-1 to TRBJ1-4; the D gene is possibly TRBD1 (5 bases). Trimming cost V 6 bases and J 5 bases, with 19 bases left between them. The germline CDR1 and CDR2 sequences are SQVTM and ANQGSEA. CDR3 length: 15 residues. CDR3 protein: CSVTGTNFENEKLFF. CDR3 in DNA: TGCAGCGTAACCGGGACTAACTTCGAGAATGAAAAACTGTTTTTT.

The chain recombines TRBV9 with TRBJ2-5; D ambiguous. V lost 4 bases and J 5 bases, leaving 21 bases between the germline ends. This CDR3 is 16 amino acids long. Germline V CDR1 and CDR2: SGDLS, YYNGEE. CDR3 bases: TGTGCCAGCAGCAAAACCCCCCTCTTTGGTCGGGAGACCCAGTACTTC. Residues: CASSKTPLFGRETQYF.

This clone was detected only once. CDR3 amino acids: CASSAAGRKDTEAFF. The CDR3 nucleotides read TGTGCCAGCAGCGCCGCAGGGAGGAAGGACACTGAAGCTTTCTTT. The genes are TRBV5-4 and TRBJ1-1; D is possibly TRBD1 (5 bases). CDR1 SGHNT and CDR2 YYREEE come from the germline V gene (reference sequence). Trimming shortened V by 4 bases and J by 3 bases, and 16 bases separated the two germline ends. CDR3 size: 15 residues.

The J gene is TRBJ2-1, the V gene TRBV2, with TRBD1 matching 7 bases. Germline CDR1 and CDR2: SNHLY and FYNNEI. The CDR3 extends over 15 amino acids. The ends lost 6 bases at V and 0 bases at J; junction bases unmatched: 5. The CDR3 spells CASRIRDSSYNEQFF. Here the CDR3 DNA reads TGTGCCAGCAGAATCCGGGACAGCTCCTACAATGAGCAGTTCTTC.